The clone carrying this T cell receptor beta chain was seen a few times. This sample was taken from a study of blood T cells in healthy people across ages. In the study overall: In model experiments, template switching was able to capture about one barcoded beta molecule for every two T cells that were present.

The V gene's germline CDR1 is SGHTA and CDR2 FQGNSA. The CDR3 spans 15 residues. Trimming took 4 bases from V and 8 from J, leaving 18 bases between them. With a J-beta primer mix and a sample-barcoded 5' primer, a second PCR ran 7 to 11 cycles. TCRdb used MiXCR to reprocess the 5' RACE reads, holding one entry per CDR3 protein. Of just under 750,000 distinct CDR3 sequences in the sample, about a fifth were seen once. The sample was blood. The V and J genes are TRBV7-2 and TRBJ1-5; D might be TRBD1 (5 bases). The sequence was collected from a man in his 70s in good health. The CDR3 is CASSSRGGTDEPQHF. In DNA, the CDR3 is TGTGCCAGCAGCTCCCGGGGAGGGACGGACGAGCCCCAGCATTTT.